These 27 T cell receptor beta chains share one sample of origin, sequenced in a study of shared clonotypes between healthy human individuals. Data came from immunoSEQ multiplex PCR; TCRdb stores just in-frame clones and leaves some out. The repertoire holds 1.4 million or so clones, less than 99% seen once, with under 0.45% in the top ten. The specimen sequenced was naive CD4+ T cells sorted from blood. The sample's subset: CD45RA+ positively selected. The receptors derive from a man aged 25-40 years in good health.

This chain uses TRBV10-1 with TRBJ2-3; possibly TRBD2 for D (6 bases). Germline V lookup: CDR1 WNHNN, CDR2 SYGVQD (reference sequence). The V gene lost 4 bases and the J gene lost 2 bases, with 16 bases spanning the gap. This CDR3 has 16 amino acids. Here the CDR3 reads CASSGRGGENTDTQYF. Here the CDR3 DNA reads TGCGCCAGCAGTGGACGCGGAGGGGAAAACACAGATACGCAGTATTTT.

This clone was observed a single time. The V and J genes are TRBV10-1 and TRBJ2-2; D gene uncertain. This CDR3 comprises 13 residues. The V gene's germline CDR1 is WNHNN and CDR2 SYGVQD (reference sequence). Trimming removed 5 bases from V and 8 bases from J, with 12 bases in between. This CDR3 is CASSLTRIGELFF. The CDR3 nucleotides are TGCGCCAGCAGTTTGACCAGGATTGGGGAGCTGTTTTTT.

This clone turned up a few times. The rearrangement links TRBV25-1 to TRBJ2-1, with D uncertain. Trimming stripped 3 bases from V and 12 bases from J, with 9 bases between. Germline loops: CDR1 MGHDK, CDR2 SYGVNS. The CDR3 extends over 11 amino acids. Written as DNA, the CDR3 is TGTGCCAGCAGTGACATTCTTTGGCAGTTCTTC. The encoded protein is CASSDILWQFF.

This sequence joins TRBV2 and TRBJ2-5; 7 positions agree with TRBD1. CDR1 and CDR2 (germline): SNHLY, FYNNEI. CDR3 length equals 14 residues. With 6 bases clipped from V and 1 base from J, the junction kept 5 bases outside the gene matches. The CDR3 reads CASSKDRTQETQYF. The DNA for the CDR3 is TGTGCCAGCAGCAAGGACAGGACCCAAGAGACCCAGTACTTC.

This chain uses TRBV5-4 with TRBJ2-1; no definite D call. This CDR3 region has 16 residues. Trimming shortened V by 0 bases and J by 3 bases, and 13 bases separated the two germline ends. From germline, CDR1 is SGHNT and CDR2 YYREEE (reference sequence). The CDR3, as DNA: TGTGCCAGCAGCTTGGACCATATGTCCAGCTACAATGAGCAGTTCTTC. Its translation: CASSLDHMSSYNEQFF.

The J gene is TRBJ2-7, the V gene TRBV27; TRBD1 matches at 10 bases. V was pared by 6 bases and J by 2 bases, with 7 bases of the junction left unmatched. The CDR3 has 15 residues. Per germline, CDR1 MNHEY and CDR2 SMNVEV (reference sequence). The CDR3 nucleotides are TGTGCCAGCAGGAGACGACAGGGGGCGGCCTACGAGCAGTACTTC. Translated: CASRRRQGAAYEQYF.

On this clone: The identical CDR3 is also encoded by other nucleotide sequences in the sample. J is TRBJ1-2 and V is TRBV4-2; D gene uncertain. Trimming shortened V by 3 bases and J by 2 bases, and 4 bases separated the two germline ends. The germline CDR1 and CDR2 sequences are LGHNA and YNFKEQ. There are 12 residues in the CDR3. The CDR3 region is CASSQGNYGYTF. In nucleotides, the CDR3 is TGTGCCAGCAGCCAGGGAAACTATGGCTACACCTTC.

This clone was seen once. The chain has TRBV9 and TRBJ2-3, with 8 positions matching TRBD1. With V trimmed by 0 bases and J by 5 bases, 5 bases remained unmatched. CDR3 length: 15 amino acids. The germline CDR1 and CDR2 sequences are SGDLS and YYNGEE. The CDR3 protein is CASSVDSRGQDTQYF. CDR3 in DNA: TGTGCCAGCAGCGTAGATAGCAGGGGGCAAGATACGCAGTATTTT.

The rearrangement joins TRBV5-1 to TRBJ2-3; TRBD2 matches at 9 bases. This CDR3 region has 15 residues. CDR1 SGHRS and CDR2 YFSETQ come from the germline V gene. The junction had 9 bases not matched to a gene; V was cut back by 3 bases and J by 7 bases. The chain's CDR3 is CASSSVREGLNTQYF. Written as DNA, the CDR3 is TGCGCCAGCAGCTCCGTGCGGGAGGGCCTGAATACGCAGTATTTT.

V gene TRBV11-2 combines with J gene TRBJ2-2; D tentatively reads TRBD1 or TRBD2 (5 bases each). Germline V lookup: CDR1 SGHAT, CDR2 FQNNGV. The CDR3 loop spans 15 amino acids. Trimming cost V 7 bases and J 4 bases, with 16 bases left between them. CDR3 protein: CASTMWGSATGELFF. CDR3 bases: TGTGCCAGCACCATGTGGGGGTCTGCCACCGGGGAGCTGTTTTTT.

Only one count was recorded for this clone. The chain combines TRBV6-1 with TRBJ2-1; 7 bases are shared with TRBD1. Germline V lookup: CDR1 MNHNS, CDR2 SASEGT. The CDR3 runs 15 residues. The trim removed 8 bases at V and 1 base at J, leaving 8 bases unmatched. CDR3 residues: CASDIGGKSYNEQFF. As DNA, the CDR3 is TGTGCCAGCGATATAGGGGGCAAGTCCTACAATGAGCAGTTCTTC.

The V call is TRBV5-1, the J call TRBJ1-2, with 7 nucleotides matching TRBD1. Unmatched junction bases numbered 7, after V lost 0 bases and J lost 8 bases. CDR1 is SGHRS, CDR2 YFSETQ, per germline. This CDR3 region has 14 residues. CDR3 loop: CASSLDGQEYGYTF. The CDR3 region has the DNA TGCGCCAGCAGCTTGGACGGACAGGAGTACGGCTACACCTTC.

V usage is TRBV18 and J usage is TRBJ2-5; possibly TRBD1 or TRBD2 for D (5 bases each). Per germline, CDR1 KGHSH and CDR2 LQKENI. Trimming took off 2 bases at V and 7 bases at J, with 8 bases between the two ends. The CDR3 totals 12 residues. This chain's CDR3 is CASSPEGRTQYF. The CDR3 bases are TGTGCCAGCTCACCAGAGGGGCGGACCCAGTACTTC.

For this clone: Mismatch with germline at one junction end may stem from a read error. In nucleotides, the CDR3 is TGTGCCAGCAGGGAAGGTAATAGCAATCAGCCCCAGCATTTT. Its protein product is CASREGNSNQPQHF. The chain has TRBV6-1 and TRBJ1-5; D ambiguous. The germline V gene has CDR1 MNHNS and CDR2 SASEGT. The CDR3 has 14 residues.

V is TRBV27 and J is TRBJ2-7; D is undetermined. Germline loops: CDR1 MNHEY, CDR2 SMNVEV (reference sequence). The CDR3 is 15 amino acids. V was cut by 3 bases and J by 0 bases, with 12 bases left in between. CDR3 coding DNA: TGTGCCAGCAGTTTTATCAGGTCGGGCTCCTACGAGCAGTACTTC. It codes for CASSFIRSGSYEQYF.

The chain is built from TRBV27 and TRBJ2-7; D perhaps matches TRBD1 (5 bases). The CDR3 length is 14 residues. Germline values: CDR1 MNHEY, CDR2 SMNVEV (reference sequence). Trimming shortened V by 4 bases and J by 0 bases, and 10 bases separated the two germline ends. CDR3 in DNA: TGTGCCAGCAGTTCACACAGGAGCTCCTACGAGCAGTACTTC. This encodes CASSSHRSSYEQYF.

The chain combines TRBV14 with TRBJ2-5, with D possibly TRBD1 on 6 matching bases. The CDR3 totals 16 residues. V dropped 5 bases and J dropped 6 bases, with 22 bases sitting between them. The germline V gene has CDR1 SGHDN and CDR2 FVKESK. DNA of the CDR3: TGTGCCAGCAGCAAGGATCTCGGGACAATTTGGCAGACCCAGTACTTC. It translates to CASSKDLGTIWQTQYF.

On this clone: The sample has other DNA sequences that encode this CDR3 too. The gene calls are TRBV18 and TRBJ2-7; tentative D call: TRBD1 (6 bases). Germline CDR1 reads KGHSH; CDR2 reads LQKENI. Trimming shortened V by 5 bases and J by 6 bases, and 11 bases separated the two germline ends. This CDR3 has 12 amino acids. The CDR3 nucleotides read TGTGCCAGCTCATTGACAGGAGGCGAGCAGTACTTC. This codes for CASSLTGGEQYF.

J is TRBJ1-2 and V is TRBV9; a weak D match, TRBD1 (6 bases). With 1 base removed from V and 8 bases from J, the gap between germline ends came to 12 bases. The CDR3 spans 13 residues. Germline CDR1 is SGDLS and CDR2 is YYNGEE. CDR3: CASSVIGGGGYTF. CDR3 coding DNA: TGTGCCAGCAGCGTAATAGGGGGAGGAGGCTACACCTTC. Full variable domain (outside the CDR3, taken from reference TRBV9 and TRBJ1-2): DSGVTQTPKHLITATGQRVTLRCSPRSGDLSVYWYQQSLDQGLQFLIQYYNGEERAKGNILERFSAQQFPDLHSELNLSSLELGDSALYFCASSVIGGGGYTFGSGTRLTVV.

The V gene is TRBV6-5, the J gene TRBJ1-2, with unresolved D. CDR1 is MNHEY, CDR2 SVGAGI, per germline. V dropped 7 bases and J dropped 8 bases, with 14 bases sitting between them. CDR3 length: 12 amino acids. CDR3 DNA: TGTGCCAGCAATGGAGGTCTAGTCGGCTACACCTTC. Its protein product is CASNGGLVGYTF.

The CDR3 DNA sequence: TGTGCCAGCAGCCAGCCGGGAGTCCGCACCGGGGAGCTGTTTTTT. Translating it yields CASSQPGVRTGELFF. This chain joins TRBV7-8 and TRBJ2-2; D possibly corresponds to TRBD2 (6 bases). The CDR3 spans 15 residues. Trimming stripped 5 bases from V and 4 bases from J, with 14 bases between. Germline V lookup: CDR1 SGHVS, CDR2 FQNEAQ.

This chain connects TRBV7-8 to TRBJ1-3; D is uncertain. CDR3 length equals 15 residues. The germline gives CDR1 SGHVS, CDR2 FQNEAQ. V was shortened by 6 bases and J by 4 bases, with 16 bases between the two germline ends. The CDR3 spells CASSHGPDPGNTIYF. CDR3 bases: TGTGCCAGCAGTCACGGGCCGGACCCCGGAAACACCATATATTTT.

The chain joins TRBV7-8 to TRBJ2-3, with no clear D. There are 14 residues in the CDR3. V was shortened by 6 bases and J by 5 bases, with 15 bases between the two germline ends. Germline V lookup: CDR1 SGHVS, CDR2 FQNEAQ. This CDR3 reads CASRKSWPGDTQYF. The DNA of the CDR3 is TGTGCCAGCAGGAAGAGTTGGCCTGGAGATACGCAGTATTTT. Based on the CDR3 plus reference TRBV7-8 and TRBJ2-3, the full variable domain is GAGVSQSPRYKVAKRGQDVALRCDPISGHVSLFWYQQALGQGPEFLTYFQNEAQLDKSGLPSDRFFAERPEGSVSTLKIQRTQQEDSAVYLCASRKSWPGDTQYFGPGTRLTVL.

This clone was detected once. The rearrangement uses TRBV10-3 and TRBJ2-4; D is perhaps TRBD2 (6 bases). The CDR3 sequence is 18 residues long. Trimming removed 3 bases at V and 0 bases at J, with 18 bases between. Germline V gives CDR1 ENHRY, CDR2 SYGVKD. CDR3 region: CAISELEGKASAKNIQYF. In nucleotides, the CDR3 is TGTGCCATCAGTGAATTGGAGGGCAAGGCCTCAGCCAAAAACATTCAGTACTTC.

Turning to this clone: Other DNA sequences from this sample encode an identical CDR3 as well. The CDR3 sequence is CASSLLNYEQYF. DNA of the CDR3: TGTGCCAGCAGTTTGCTCAACTACGAGCAGTACTTC. The chain employs TRBV28 and TRBJ2-7; D is undetermined. Germline loops: CDR1 MDHEN, CDR2 SYDVKM. V shed 3 bases and J shed 3 bases, with 6 bases lying between them. This CDR3 spans 12 amino acids.

DNA of the CDR3: TGTGCCAGCAGCTTGGATCAGAACCAAGAGACCCAGTACTTC. Its translation: CASSLDQNQETQYF. The rearrangement uses TRBV5-4 and TRBJ2-5; D not certain. Per germline, CDR1 SGHNT and CDR2 YYREEE (reference sequence). The CDR3 totals 14 residues. Trimming removed 0 bases from V and 0 bases from J, with 6 bases in between.

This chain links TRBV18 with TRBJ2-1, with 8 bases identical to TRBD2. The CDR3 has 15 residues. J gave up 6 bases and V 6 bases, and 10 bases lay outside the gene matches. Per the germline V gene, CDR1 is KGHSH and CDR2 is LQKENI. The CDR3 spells CASSLTSANGNEQFF. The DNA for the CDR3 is TGTGCCAGCTCCCTGACTAGCGCCAACGGCAATGAGCAGTTCTTC.